These 11 T cell receptor beta chains were sequenced from one sample in a study of OX40 agonist ivuxolimab in advanced cancers. Only in-frame clones appear in the TCRdb table, and some are missing; sequencing was by immunoSEQ multiplex PCR. The sample has under 100,000 clones, 89% seen once; the top ten hold 0.33%. The starting material was CD4+ or CD8+ T cells sorted from blood, obtained in a trial of the OX40 agonist ivuxolimab. The receptors shown here come from an adult with an advanced solid tumor such as melanoma, head and neck, liver or kidney cancer.

V is TRBV11-3 and J is TRBJ2-3; TRBD2 might be the D (5 bases). Trimming shortened V by 5 bases and J by 1 base, and 13 bases separated the two germline ends. Per germline, CDR1 SGHNT and CDR2 YENEEA. CDR3 size: 15 residues. CDR3 loop: CASSIGGVGTDTQYF. The CDR3 DNA reads as TGTGCCAGCAGCATTGGAGGTGTTGGCACAGATACGCAGTATTTT. Full variable domain (remainder filled in from reference TRBV11-3 and TRBJ2-3): EAGVVQSPRYKIIEKKQPVAFWCNPISGHNTLYWYLQNLGQGPELLIRYENEEAVDDSQLPKDRFSAERLKGVDSTLKIQPAELGDSAVYLCASSIGGVGTDTQYFGPGTRLTVL.

This clone was counted a single time. J is TRBJ1-1 and V is TRBV28, with D tentatively TRBD1 (5 bases). Germline CDR1 reads MDHEN; CDR2 reads SYDVKM. V was trimmed by 8 bases and J by 0 bases, leaving 22 bases between them. The CDR3 runs to 17 residues. The DNA for the CDR3 is TGTGCCAGCCCTAACAGTTTAAATCAGGGAATGAACACTGAAGCTTTCTTT. Translated, it gives CASPNSLNQGMNTEAFF.

This clone was found a few times. The rearrangement links TRBV18 to TRBJ1-6, with D perhaps matching TRBD1 (6 bases). The V gene's germline CDR1 is KGHSH and CDR2 LQKENI. The CDR3 runs to 15 residues. Trimming removed 2 bases from V and 7 bases from J, with 12 bases in between. CDR3 nucleotides: TGTGCCAGCTCACCAGCGGACAGTGGCAATTCACCCCTCCACTTT. Protein: CASSPADSGNSPLHF.

The V call is TRBV30, the J call TRBJ1-1, with 11 positions matching TRBD1. The length of the CDR3 is 14 residues. Trimming took 3 bases from V and 6 from J; bases not matched to a gene: 6. Germline V gene sequence: CDR1 GTSNPN, CDR2 SVGIG (reference sequence). CDR3 sequence (DNA): TGTGCCTGGAGGGGTCGGGGACAGGGGGCTGAAGCTTTCTTT. This sequence encodes CAWRGRGQGAEAFF.

This sequence joins TRBV30 and TRBJ1-3; D not resolved. V lost 2 bases and J lost 4, with 3 bases in between. The CDR3 runs to 11 residues. Germline CDR1 is GTSNPN and CDR2 is SVGIG (reference sequence). Written as DNA, the CDR3 is TGTGCCTGGAGTAGCGGAAACACCATATATTTT. This encodes CAWSSGNTIYF.

The chain couples TRBV2 to TRBJ1-2; D perhaps matches TRBD1 (6 bases). CDR3 length equals 14 residues. Trimming shortened V by 6 bases and J by 7 bases, and 18 bases separated the two germline ends. Germline CDR1 SNHLY, CDR2 FYNNEI. In DNA, the CDR3 is TGTGCCAGCAGGGAACAGGGTTTTTTGGGTGGCTACACCTTC. This sequence encodes CASREQGFLGGYTF.

This clone was picked up one time. The J gene is TRBJ1-4, the V gene TRBV5-4, with unresolved D. Trimming pared 3 bases from V and 7 bases from J, leaving 10 bases between. Germline CDR1 and CDR2: SGHNT and YYREEE (reference sequence). This CDR3 is 13 amino acids long. The CDR3 DNA sequence: TGTGCCAGCAGCTCCGGGATGGGTGAAAAACTGTTTTTT. Its protein product is CASSSGMGEKLFF.

The chain has TRBV9 and TRBJ2-1; D is unresolved. V was pared by 3 bases and J by 10 bases, with 14 bases between. Germline V gene sequence: CDR1 SGDLS, CDR2 YYNGEE. CDR3 length equals 13 residues. The CDR3, as DNA: TGTGCCAGCAGCGCGTCCTCTCTAGGGGAGCAGTTCTTC. As protein: CASSASSLGEQFF. The entire variable domain, with the rest obtained from reference TRBV9 and TRBJ2-1, is as follows: DSGVTQTPKHLITATGQRVTLRCSPRSGDLSVYWYQQSLDQGLQFLIQYYNGEERAKGNILERFSAQQFPDLHSELNLSSLELGDSALYFCASSASSLGEQFFGPGTRLTVL.

The rearrangement joins TRBV6-5 to TRBJ1-2; TRBD1 aligns across 7 bases. The ends lost 0 bases at V and 4 bases at J; junction bases unmatched: 5. This CDR3 comprises 15 residues. CDR1 is MNHEY, CDR2 SVGAGI, per germline. In DNA form, the CDR3 reads TGTGCCAGCAGTTACTCGAGGCAGGGGGGCTATGGCTACACCTTC. Its translation: CASSYSRQGGYGYTF.

V usage is TRBV29-1 and J usage is TRBJ1-1; no firm D call. Trimming took off 0 bases at V and 3 bases at J, with 17 bases between the two ends. The CDR3 is 16 amino acids. CDR1 SQVTM and CDR2 ANQGSEA come from the germline V gene. This chain's CDR3 is CSVEDSFNQTDTEAFF. The CDR3 nucleotides read TGCAGCGTTGAAGATTCCTTCAACCAGACCGACACTGAAGCTTTCTTT. The full variable domain, completed using reference TRBV29-1 and TRBJ1-1, is SAVISQKPSRDICQRGTSLTIQCQVDSQVTMMFWYRQQPGQSLTLIATANQGSEATYESGFVIDKFPISRPNLTFSTLTVSNMSPEDSSIYLCSVEDSFNQTDTEAFFGQGTRLTVV.

This chain uses TRBV7-9 with TRBJ2-7; 7 bases match TRBD2. Trimming took 2 bases from V and 5 from J; bases not matched to a gene: 3. Germline V CDR1 and CDR2: SEHNR, FQNEAQ (reference sequence). CDR3 length equals 13 residues. The CDR3 DNA reads as TGTGCCAGCAGCTTATTTGCGGGGGACGAGCAGTACTTC. It encodes CASSLFAGDEQYF.